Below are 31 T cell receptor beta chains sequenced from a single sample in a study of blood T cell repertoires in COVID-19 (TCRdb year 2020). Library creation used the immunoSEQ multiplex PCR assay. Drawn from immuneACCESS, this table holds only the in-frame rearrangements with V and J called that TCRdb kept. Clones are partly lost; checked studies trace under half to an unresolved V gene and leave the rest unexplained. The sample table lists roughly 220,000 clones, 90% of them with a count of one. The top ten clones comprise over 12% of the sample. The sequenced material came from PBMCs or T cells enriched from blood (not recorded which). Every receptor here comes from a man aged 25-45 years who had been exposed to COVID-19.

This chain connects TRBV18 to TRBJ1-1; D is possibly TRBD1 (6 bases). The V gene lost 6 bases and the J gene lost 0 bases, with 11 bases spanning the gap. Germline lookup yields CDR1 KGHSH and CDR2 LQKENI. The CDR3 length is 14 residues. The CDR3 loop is CASSPGGMNTEAFF. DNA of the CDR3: TGTGCCAGCTCCCCTGGGGGCATGAACACTGAAGCTTTCTTT.

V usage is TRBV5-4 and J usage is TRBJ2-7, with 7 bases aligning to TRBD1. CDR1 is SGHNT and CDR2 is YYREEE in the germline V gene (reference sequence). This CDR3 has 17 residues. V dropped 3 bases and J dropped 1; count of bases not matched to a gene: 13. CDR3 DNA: TGTGCCAGCAGCTCCGGGACAGCAAACTCTATTTCCTACGAGCAGTACTTC. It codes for CASSSGTANSISYEQYF.

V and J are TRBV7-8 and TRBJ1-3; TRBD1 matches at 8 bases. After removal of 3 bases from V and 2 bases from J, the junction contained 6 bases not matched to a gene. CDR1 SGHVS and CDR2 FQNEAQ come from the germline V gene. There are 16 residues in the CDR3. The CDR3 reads CASSLRDRTTGNTIYF. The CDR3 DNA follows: TGTGCCAGCAGCTTGAGGGACAGGACGACTGGAAACACCATATATTTT.

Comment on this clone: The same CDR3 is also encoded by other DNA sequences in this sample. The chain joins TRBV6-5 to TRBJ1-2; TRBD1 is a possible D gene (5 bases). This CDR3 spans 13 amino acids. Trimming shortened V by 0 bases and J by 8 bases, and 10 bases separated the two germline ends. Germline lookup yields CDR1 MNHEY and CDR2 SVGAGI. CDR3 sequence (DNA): TGTGCCAGCAGTTACTCCCAGGGCCGGGGCTACACCTTC. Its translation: CASSYSQGRGYTF.

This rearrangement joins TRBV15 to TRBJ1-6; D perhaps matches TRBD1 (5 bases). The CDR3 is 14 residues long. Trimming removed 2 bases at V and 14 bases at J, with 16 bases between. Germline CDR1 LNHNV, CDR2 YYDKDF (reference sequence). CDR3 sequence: CATSRSTDSLTLHF. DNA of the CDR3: TGTGCCACCAGCAGATCGACAGACTCCCTCACCCTCCACTTT.

The CDR3 DNA reads TGTGCCAGCAGCGCCCCGGGACAGGGGTTAAAAGGCTACACCTTC. Translating gives CASSAPGQGLKGYTF. The genes are TRBV11-2 and TRBJ1-2, with 10 bases that match TRBD1. Per germline, CDR1 SGHAT and CDR2 FQNNGV. Losses at the gene ends were 5 bases for V and 8 bases for J; bases not matched to a gene: 11. The CDR3 is made up of 15 amino acids. The entire variable domain, with the rest obtained from reference TRBV11-2 and TRBJ1-2, is as follows: EAGVAQSPRYKIIEKRQSVAFWCNPISGHATLYWYQQILGQGPKLLIQFQNNGVVDDSQLPKDRFSAERLKGVDSTLKIQPAKLEDSAVYLCASSAPGQGLKGYTFGSGTRLTVV.

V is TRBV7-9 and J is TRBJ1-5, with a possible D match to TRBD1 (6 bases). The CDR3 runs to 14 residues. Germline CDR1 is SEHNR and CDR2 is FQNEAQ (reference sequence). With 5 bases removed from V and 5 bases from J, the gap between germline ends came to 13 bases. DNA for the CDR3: TGTGCCAGCAGCCCGGGGGGCGGTGATCAGCCCCAGCATTTT. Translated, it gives CASSPGGGDQPQHF.

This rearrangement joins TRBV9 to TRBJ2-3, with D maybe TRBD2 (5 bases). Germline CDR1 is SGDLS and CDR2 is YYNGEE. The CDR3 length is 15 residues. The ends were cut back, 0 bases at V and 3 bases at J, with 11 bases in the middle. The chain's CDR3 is CASSVEVAPTDTQYF. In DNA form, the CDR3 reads TGTGCCAGCAGCGTAGAGGTAGCGCCGACAGATACGCAGTATTTT.

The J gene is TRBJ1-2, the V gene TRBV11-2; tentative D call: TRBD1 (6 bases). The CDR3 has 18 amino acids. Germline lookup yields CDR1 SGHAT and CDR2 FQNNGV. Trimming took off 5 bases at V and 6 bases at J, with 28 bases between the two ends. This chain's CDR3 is CASSGLRDTENWVHGYTF. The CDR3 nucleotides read TGTGCCAGCAGCGGACTCCGGGACACCGAAAATTGGGTCCATGGCTACACCTTC.

The CDR3: CARLQGSSYEQYF. CDR3 bases: TGTGCCAGGCTACAGGGTAGCTCCTACGAGCAGTACTTC. The J gene is TRBJ2-7, the V gene TRBV11-3; TRBD1 is a possible D gene (6 bases). Germline-derived CDR1 and CDR2 are SGHNT and YENEEA. The CDR3 contains 13 residues. V was trimmed by 9 bases and J by 0 bases, leaving 12 bases between them.

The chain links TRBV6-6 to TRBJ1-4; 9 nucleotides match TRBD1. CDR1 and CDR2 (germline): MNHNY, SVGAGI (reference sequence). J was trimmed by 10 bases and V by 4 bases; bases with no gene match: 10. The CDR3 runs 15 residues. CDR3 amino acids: CASSLRDRALGKLFF. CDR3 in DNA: TGTGCCAGCAGTTTGAGGGACAGGGCTCTGGGAAAACTGTTTTTT.

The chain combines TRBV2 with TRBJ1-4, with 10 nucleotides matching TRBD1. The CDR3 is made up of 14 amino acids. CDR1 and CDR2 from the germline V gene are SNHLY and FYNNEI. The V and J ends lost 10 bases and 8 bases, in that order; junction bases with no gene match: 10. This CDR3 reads CAIPSGTGEEKLFF. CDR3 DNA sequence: TGTGCCATTCCCTCCGGGACAGGGGAGGAAAAACTGTTTTTT.

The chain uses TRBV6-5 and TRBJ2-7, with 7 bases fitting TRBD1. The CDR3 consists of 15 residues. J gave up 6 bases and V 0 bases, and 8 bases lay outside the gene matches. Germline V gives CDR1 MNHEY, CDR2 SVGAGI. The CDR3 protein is CASSYSGGRVGEQYF. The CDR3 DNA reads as TGTGCCAGCAGTTACTCAGGGGGCCGGGTGGGCGAGCAGTACTTC.

As DNA, the CDR3 is TGTGCCAGCAGCTTGGCCGGAGATTTAGAGCAGTTCTTC. Translated, it gives CASSLAGDLEQFF. The chain uses TRBV5-6 and TRBJ2-1, with D unresolved. The CDR3 covers 13 residues. The germline V gene has CDR1 SGHDT and CDR2 YYEEEE. Between the trimmed V and J ends, which lost 0 bases and 10 bases, there was a span of 11 bases.

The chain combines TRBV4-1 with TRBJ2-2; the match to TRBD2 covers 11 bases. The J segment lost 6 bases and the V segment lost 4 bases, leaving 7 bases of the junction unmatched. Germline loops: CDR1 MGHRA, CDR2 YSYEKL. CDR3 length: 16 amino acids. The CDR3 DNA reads TGCGCCAGCAGCCTCTCTAGCGGGGGGTATTCCGGGGAGCTGTTTTTT. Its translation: CASSLSSGGYSGELFF.

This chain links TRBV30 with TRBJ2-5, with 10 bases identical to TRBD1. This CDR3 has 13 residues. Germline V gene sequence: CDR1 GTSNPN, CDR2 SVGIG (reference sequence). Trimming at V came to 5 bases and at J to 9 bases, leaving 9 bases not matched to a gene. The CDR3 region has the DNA TGTGCCTGGGAACCGGGACAGGGGACGGCCCAGTACTTC. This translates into CAWEPGQGTAQYF.

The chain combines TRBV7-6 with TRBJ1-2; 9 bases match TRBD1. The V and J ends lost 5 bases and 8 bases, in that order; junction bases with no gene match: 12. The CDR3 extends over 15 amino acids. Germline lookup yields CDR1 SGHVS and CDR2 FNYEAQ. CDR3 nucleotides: TGTGCCAGCAGCACTAGGGGACAGGGTGGTCTCGGCTACACCTTC. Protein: CASSTRGQGGLGYTF.

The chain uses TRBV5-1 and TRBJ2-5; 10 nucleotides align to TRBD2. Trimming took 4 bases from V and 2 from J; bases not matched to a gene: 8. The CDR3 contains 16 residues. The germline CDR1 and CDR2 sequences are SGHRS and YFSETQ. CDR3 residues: CASSPGGSGGQETQYF. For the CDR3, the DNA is TGCGCCAGCAGCCCCGGGGGTAGCGGGGGGCAAGAGACCCAGTACTTC.

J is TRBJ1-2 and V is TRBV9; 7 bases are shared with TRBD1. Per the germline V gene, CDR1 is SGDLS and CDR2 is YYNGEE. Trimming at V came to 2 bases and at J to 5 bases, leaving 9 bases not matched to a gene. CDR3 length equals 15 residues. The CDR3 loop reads CASSVSGQIDYGYTF. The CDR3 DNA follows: TGTGCCAGCAGCGTGTCGGGACAGATAGATTATGGCTACACCTTC.

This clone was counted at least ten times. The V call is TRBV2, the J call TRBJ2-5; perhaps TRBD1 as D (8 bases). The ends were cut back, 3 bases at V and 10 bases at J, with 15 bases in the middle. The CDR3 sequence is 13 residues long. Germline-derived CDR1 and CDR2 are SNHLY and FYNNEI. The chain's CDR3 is CASSENRGRDQYF. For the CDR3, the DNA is TGTGCCAGCAGTGAGAACAGGGGGAGGGACCAGTACTTC.

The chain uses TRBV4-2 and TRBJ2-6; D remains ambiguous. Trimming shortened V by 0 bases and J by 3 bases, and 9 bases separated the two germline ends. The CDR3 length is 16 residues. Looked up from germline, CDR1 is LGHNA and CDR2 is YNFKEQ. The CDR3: CASSQDPPFGANVLTF. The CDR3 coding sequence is TGTGCCAGCAGCCAAGACCCCCCTTTTGGGGCCAACGTCCTGACTTTC.

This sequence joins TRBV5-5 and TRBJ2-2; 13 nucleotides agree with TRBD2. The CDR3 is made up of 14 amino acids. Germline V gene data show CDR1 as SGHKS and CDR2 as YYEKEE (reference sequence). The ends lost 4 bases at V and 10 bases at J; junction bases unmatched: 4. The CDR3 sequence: CASSGTSGAPELFF. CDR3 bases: TGTGCCAGCAGCGGGACTAGCGGGGCCCCGGAGCTGTTTTTT.

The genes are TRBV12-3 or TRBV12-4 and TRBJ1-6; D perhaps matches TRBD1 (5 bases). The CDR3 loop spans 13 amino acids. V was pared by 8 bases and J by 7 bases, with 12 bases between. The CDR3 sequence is CASRRQQNSPLHF. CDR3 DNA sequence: TGTGCCAGCCGGAGACAGCAGAATTCACCCCTCCACTTT.

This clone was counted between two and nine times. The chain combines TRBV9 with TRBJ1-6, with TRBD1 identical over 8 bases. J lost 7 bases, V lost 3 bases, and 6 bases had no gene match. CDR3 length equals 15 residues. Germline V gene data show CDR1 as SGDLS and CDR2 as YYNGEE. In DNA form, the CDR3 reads TGTGCCAGCAGCGACGGGACAGGCCAAAATTCACCCCTCCACTTT. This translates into CASSDGTGQNSPLHF.

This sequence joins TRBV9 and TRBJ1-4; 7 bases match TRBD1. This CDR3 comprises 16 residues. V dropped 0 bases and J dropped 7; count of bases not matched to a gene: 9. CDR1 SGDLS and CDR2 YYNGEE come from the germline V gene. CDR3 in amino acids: CASSVGRAGGSEKLFF. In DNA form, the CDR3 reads TGTGCCAGCAGCGTAGGTCGGGCAGGGGGTTCTGAAAAACTGTTTTTT.

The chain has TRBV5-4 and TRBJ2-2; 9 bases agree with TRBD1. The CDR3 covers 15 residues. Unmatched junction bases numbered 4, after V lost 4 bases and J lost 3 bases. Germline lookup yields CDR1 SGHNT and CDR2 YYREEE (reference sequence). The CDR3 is CASSVWTGDTGELFF. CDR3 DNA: TGTGCCAGCAGCGTGTGGACAGGGGACACCGGGGAGCTGTTTTTT.

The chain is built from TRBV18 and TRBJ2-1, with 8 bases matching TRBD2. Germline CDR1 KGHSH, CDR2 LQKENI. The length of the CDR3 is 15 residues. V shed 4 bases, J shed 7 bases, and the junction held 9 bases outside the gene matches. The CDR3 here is CASSQQDGGVNEQFF. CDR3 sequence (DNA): TGTGCCAGCTCACAACAAGACGGGGGGGTAAATGAGCAGTTCTTC.

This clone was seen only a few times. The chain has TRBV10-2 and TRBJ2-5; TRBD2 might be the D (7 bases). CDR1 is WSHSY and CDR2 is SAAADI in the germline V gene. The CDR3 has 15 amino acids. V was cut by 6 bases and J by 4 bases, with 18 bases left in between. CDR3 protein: CASRLGGAPRETQYF. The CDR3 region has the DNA TGCGCCAGCAGGCTAGGGGGGGCGCCCCGAGAGACCCAGTACTTC.

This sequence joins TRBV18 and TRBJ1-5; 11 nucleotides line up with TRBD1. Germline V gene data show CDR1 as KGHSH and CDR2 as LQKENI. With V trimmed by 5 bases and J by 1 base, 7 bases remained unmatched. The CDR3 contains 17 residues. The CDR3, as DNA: TGTGCCAGCTCAACGGGACAGGGGGGGGCGAGCAATCAGCCCCAGCATTTT. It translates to CASSTGQGGASNQPQHF.

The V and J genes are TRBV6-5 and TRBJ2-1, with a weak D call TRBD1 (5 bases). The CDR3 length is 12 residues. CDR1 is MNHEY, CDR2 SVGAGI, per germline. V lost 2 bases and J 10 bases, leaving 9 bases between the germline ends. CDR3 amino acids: CASSYSPGEQFF. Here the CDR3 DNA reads TGTGCCAGCAGTTACAGCCCAGGGGAGCAGTTCTTC.

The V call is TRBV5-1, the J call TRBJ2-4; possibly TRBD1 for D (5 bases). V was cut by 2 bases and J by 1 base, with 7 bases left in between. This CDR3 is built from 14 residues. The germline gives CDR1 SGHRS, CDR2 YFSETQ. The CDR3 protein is CASSLGAAKNIQYF. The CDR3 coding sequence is TGCGCCAGCAGCTTAGGGGCGGCCAAAAACATTCAGTACTTC.